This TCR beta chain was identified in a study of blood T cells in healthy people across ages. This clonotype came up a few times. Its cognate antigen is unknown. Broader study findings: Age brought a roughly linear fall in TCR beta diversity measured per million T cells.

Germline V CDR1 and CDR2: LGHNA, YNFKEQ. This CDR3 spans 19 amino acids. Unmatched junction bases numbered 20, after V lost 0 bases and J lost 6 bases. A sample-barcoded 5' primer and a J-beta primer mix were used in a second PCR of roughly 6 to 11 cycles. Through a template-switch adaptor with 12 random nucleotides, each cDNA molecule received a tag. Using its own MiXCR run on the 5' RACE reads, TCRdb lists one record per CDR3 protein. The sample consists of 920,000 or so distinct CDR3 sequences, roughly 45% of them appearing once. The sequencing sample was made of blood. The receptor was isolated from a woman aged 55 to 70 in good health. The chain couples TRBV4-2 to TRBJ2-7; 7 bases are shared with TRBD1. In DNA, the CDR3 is TGTGCCAGCAGCCAAGAAGGGAGACAGGGTTTTCAGGGCTGGGGCGAGCAGTACTTC. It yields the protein CASSQEGRQGFQGWGEQYF.